This TCR beta chain was profiled in a study of PD-L1 blockade in urothelial cancer. General study points: Below-median pretreatment blood TCR clonality was associated with improved progression-free and overall survival.

Noted time point: pretreatment peripheral blood. Between 1 and 8 samples, pretreatment and on-treatment, were given by each patient. Concerning this clone: Its cognate antigen is unknown. The junction does not match germline at one end; this may be a read error.

Sequencing used immunoSEQ multiplex PCR; TCRdb keeps in-frame clones, though not all of them. The top ten clones hold about 2.9% of a sample with 60,000 to 70,000 clones, 80% to 85% of them seen once. This CDR3 has 15 residues. Germline values: CDR1 MNHNS, CDR2 SASEGT. The TCR was taken from a man aged 70-80 years with urothelial cancer. The chain has TRBV6-1 and TRBJ2-5; D perhaps matches TRBD2 (6 bases). Source: PBMCs, taken around atezolizumab (anti-PD-L1) treatment. The CDR3 nucleotides read TGTGCCAGCAGGGAAGGAGGGACTCTTTTGGGCACCCAGTACTTC. Its protein product is CASREGGTLLGTQYF.